Included here is one T cell receptor (beta chain) sequence, with context. Its target is not known. It was RNA transcripts that yielded the amplified TCR beta CDR3 regions. A set of HTBI primers served as the primers for a first-round RT-PCR of the TCR CDR3. TCRdb re-derived calls from the multiplex PCR reads in MiXCR, one entry per CDR3 protein. The table has 450,000 to 650,000 distinct CDR3 sequences, 11% to 15% seen once; the top ten hold roughly 7%. CDR3 length equals 17 residues. CDR1 and CDR2 from the germline V gene are SGHTA and FQGNSA. The junction had 13 bases not matched to a gene; V was cut back by 5 bases and J by 7 bases. From less than 13 ml of fresh peripheral blood, PBMCs were isolated. These data are taken from a study of T cells in Graves' hyperthyroidism and ophthalmopathy. Regarding the study as a whole: Most clonotypes that expanded in the thyroid above 0.001 also showed up in blood.

The rearrangement joins TRBV7-2 to TRBJ2-2; 10 bases are a match to TRBD1. This TCR was sampled from a woman aged 18-30 years with Graves' ophthalmopathy. The sequenced sample consisted of blood. The CDR3 loop reads CASSPRTGGFFIGELFF. In nucleotides, the CDR3 is TGTGCCAGCAGCCCCCGGACAGGGGGTTTCTTCATCGGGGAGCTGTTTTTT.